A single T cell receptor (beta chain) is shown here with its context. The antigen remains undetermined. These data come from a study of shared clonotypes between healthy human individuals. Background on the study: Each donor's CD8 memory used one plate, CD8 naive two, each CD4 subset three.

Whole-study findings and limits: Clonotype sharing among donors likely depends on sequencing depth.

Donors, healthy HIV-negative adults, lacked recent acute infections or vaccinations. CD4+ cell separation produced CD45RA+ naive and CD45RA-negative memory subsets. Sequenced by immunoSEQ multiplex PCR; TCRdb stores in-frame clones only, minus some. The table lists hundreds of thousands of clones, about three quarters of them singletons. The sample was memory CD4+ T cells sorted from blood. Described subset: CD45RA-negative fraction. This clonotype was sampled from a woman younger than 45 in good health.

As DNA, the CDR3 is TGTGCCAGCAGCAAGAGTCGGAACTCCTACAATGAGCAGTTCTTC. This sequence encodes CASSKSRNSYNEQFF. The rearrangement uses TRBV7-9 and TRBJ2-1; unclear D gene. This CDR3 region has 15 residues. Germline CDR1 and CDR2: SEHNR and FQNEAQ (reference sequence). V was trimmed by 5 bases and J by 0 bases, leaving 11 bases between them.